These 23 T cell receptor beta chains originate from one sample sequenced in a study of T-cell memory formation after mild COVID-19. TCRdb called the 5' RACE reads again in MiXCR, with one record for every CDR3 protein. The table has 300,000 to 400,000 distinct CDR3 sequences, around 20% seen once. Sequencing was carried out using PBMCs or a T cell subset sorted from them (not recorded which). These receptors came from an adult woman who had mild COVID-19 (a few samples of this study predate the infection). Cell type and time point are not known.

V and J are TRBV5-6 and TRBJ2-6; 12 bases line up with TRBD1. Germline loops: CDR1 SGHDT, CDR2 YYEEEE. The CDR3 is made up of 21 amino acids. Losses at the gene ends were 2 bases for V and 0 bases for J; bases not matched to a gene: 12. The CDR3 reads CASSFGTGGRGIFSGANVLTF. As DNA, the CDR3 is TGTGCCAGCAGCTTCGGGACAGGGGGCCGCGGGATTTTCTCTGGGGCCAACGTCCTGACTTTC. The full variable domain, in which reference TRBV5-6 and TRBJ2-6 provide the parts outside the CDR3, is DAGVTQSPTHLIKTRGQQVTLRCSPKSGHDTVSWYQQALGQGPQFIFQYYEEEERQRGNFPDRFSGHQFPNYSSELNVNALLLGDSALYLCASSFGTGGRGIFSGANVLTFGAGSRLTVL.

This clonotype appeared a few times. The chain joins TRBV15 to TRBJ2-7, with a tentative D call TRBD1 (5 bases). V gave up 3 bases and J gave up 9 bases, with 12 bases separating them. This CDR3 contains 12 residues. The germline gives CDR1 LNHNV, CDR2 YYDKDF (reference sequence). CDR3 in amino acids: CATSSREFRQYF. DNA of the CDR3: TGTGCCACCAGCAGCAGGGAATTTAGGCAGTACTTC.

This clonotype has more than one count but fewer than ten. This rearrangement joins TRBV5-1 to TRBJ2-1; TRBD2 matches 8 bases. Germline lookup yields CDR1 SGHRS and CDR2 YFSETQ. Trimming took 2 bases from V and 6 from J; bases not matched to a gene: 4. The CDR3 has 14 amino acids. In DNA, the CDR3 is TGCGCCAGCAGCTTCAGCGGGGGAGTCAATGAGCAGTTCTTC. Protein product: CASSFSGGVNEQFF. Drawing the rest from reference TRBV5-1 and TRBJ2-1, the complete variable domain is KAGVTQTPRYLIKTRGQQVTLSCSPISGHRSVSWYQQTPGQGLQFLFEYFSETQRNKGNFPGRFSGRQFSNSRSEMNVSTLELGDSALYLCASSFSGGVNEQFFGPGTRLTVL.

The V gene is TRBV10-3, the J gene TRBJ2-5; TRBD2 agrees at 10 bases. Germline trimming cut 4 bases from V and 4 bases from J; bases unmatched to any gene: 6. Germline CDR1 ENHRY, CDR2 SYGVKD. The CDR3 totals 15 residues. In DNA form, the CDR3 reads TGTGCCATCAGTGCACCCGGGACTAGCGTAGAGACCCAGTACTTC. This gives the protein CAISAPGTSVETQYF.

The chain combines TRBV6-5 with TRBJ2-7; TRBD1 agrees at 7 bases. The CDR3 loop spans 15 amino acids. In germline, CDR1 is MNHEY, CDR2 SVGAGI. Trimming cost V 0 bases and J 3 bases; bases outside gene matches: 5. The CDR3: CASSYSGTEGYEQYF. The CDR3 nucleotides are TGTGCCAGCAGTTACTCTGGGACAGAGGGCTACGAGCAGTACTTC.

The chain has TRBV29-1 and TRBJ2-1; 8 bases map to TRBD2. V lost 4 bases and J lost 5; bases outside the gene matches: 7. This CDR3 comprises 14 residues. Germline CDR1 SQVTM, CDR2 ANQGSEA. In nucleotides, the CDR3 is TGCAGCGTTGTCGCGGGGGGCAGCAACAATGAGCAGTTCTTC. Translation gives CSVVAGGSNNEQFF.

The sample holds a few counts of this clonotype. The genes are TRBV3-1 and TRBJ1-3; D unclear. The V and J ends lost 2 bases and 3 bases respectively, with 2 bases between them. Germline assignment: CDR1 LGHDT and CDR2 YNNKEL (reference sequence). The CDR3 consists of 12 residues. The CDR3 reads CASSQLGNTIYF. The CDR3 DNA sequence: TGTGCCAGCAGCCAACTTGGAAACACCATATATTTT.

There are a few counts of this clonotype. The CDR3 DNA reads TGCGCCAGCAGCCAAGTGACAGGGGCCGCTGAAGCTTTCTTT. It translates to CASSQVTGAAEAFF. The chain combines TRBV4-3 with TRBJ1-1, with 8 nucleotides matching TRBD1. The germline CDR1 and CDR2 sequences are LGHNA and YSLEER. Trimming cost V 1 base and J 6 bases; bases outside gene matches: 4. The CDR3 has 14 residues.

This clonotype was seen a handful of times. V usage is TRBV5-1 and J usage is TRBJ2-3; 10 nucleotides line up with TRBD2. This CDR3 region has 17 residues. The V segment lost 3 bases and the J segment 0 bases; nucleotides outside the gene matches: 7. Per germline, CDR1 SGHRS and CDR2 YFSETQ. The CDR3 nucleotides are TGCGCCAGCAGCTCCCCTGGACTAGCGGAGAGCACAGATACGCAGTATTTT. It codes for CASSSPGLAESTDTQYF. The variable domain in full, completed from reference TRBV5-1 and TRBJ2-3, reads KAGVTQTPRYLIKTRGQQVTLSCSPISGHRSVSWYQQTPGQGLQFLFEYFSETQRNKGNFPGRFSGRQFSNSRSEMNVSTLELGDSALYLCASSSPGLAESTDTQYFGPGTRLTVL.

This clonotype was observed a few times. The V call is TRBV12-3 or TRBV12-4, the J call TRBJ2-3; D is undetermined. The CDR3 is 13 amino acids. Deletions cut 4 bases from V and 4 bases from J, with 9 bases between. The CDR3 bases are TGTGCCAGCAGTTGGGCCCCCCCAGATACGCAGTATTTT. It encodes CASSWAPPDTQYF.

The rearrangement links TRBV24-1 to TRBJ1-5; perhaps TRBD1 as D (6 bases). Trimming shortened V by 7 bases and J by 6 bases, and 15 bases separated the two germline ends. This CDR3 contains 14 residues. Germline V CDR1 and CDR2: KGHDR, SFDVKD. In DNA form, the CDR3 reads TGTGCCACCAGCCGGGAAGGGGGAGGTCAGCCCCAGCATTTT. This codes for CATSREGGGQPQHF.

This clonotype has a handful of counts. The chain has TRBV5-6 and TRBJ2-7, with 10 nucleotides matching TRBD2. V shed 1 base, J shed 5 bases, and the junction held 9 bases outside the gene matches. Per germline, CDR1 SGHDT and CDR2 YYEEEE. The length of the CDR3 is 16 residues. As DNA, the CDR3 is TGTGCCAGCAGCTTGTATTCTAGCGGGAGCATCAACGAGCAGTACTTC. Translating it yields CASSLYSSGSINEQYF.

This clonotype was observed a handful of times. The V and J genes are TRBV24-1 and TRBJ2-1, with D possibly being TRBD1 or TRBD2 (5 bases each). The CDR3 runs to 13 residues. V gave up 10 bases and J gave up 3 bases, with 12 bases separating them. Germline lookup yields CDR1 KGHDR and CDR2 SFDVKD. The CDR3 is CATRDLGYNEQFF. CDR3 nucleotide sequence: TGTGCCACTCGGGACCTGGGCTACAATGAGCAGTTCTTC.

V usage is TRBV7-9 and J usage is TRBJ1-3; the D is unclear. In germline, CDR1 is SEHNR, CDR2 FQNEAQ (reference sequence). The germline V and J ends were trimmed by 2 bases and 4 bases, with 15 bases remaining between them. The CDR3 consists of 16 residues. The chain's CDR3 is CASSLYWAKGGNTIYF. As DNA, the CDR3 is TGTGCCAGCAGCTTATATTGGGCCAAAGGAGGAAACACCATATATTTT.

This clonotype came up a few times. The chain carries TRBV4-3 and TRBJ2-1; 8 bases fit TRBD1. The CDR3 length is 13 residues. V lost 4 bases to trimming and J lost 13 bases; unmatched junction nucleotides: 9. Germline values: CDR1 LGHNA, CDR2 YSLEER. This chain's CDR3 is CASSPGLGTGQFF. In nucleotides, the CDR3 is TGCGCCAGCAGCCCGGGGCTAGGGACAGGACAGTTCTTC.

In its sample, this clonotype was seen a few times. J is TRBJ2-5 and V is TRBV11-2; D gene uncertain. Germline CDR1 is SGHAT and CDR2 is FQNNGV. The CDR3 consists of 16 residues. V was clipped by 6 bases and J by 4 bases, with 21 bases between them. In DNA, the CDR3 is TGTGCCAGCAGTTACGCGCCGAGCCCTCCGGGAGAGACCCAGTACTTC. Its protein product is CASSYAPSPPGETQYF. The full variable domain, in which reference TRBV11-2 and TRBJ2-5 provide the parts outside the CDR3, is EAGVAQSPRYKIIEKRQSVAFWCNPISGHATLYWYQQILGQGPKLLIQFQNNGVVDDSQLPKDRFSAERLKGVDSTLKIQPAKLEDSAVYLCASSYAPSPPGETQYFGPGTRLLVL.

The rearrangement joins TRBV15 to TRBJ1-1; D may be TRBD1 (5 bases). V gave up 5 bases and J gave up 3 bases, with 16 bases separating them. Germline loops: CDR1 LNHNV, CDR2 YYDKDF (reference sequence). The CDR3 is 15 amino acids. CDR3 sequence (DNA): TGTGCCACCAGCCCGATAAAGTGGGGGTACACTGAAGCTTTCTTT. Protein sequence: CATSPIKWGYTEAFF.

This clonotype is a singleton in its sample. The rearrangement uses TRBV11-2 and TRBJ2-7, with 7 nucleotides matching TRBD2. The V and J ends lost 1 base and 5 bases, in that order; junction bases with no gene match: 5. Germline loops: CDR1 SGHAT, CDR2 FQNNGV. The CDR3 runs 14 residues. The CDR3 region is CASSLGGSNDEQYF. CDR3 sequence (DNA): TGTGCCAGCAGCTTAGGCGGGAGTAACGACGAGCAGTACTTC. Supplemented by reference TRBV11-2 and TRBJ2-7, the full variable domain reads EAGVAQSPRYKIIEKRQSVAFWCNPISGHATLYWYQQILGQGPKLLIQFQNNGVVDDSQLPKDRFSAERLKGVDSTLKIQPAKLEDSAVYLCASSLGGSNDEQYFGPGTRLTVT.

The chain employs TRBV6-2 or TRBV6-3 and TRBJ2-5; 12 bases line up with TRBD1. V shed 4 bases, J shed 4 bases, and the junction held 4 bases outside the gene matches. CDR1 and CDR2 from the germline V gene are MNHEY and SVGEGT. CDR3 length equals 15 residues. CDR3 loop: CASSSGTGGRETQYF. In DNA form, the CDR3 reads TGTGCCAGCAGTTCCGGGACAGGGGGCCGAGAGACCCAGTACTTC.

This chain joins TRBV2 and TRBJ2-3; 8 nucleotides align to TRBD1. CDR1 SNHLY and CDR2 FYNNEI come from the germline V gene. V shed 4 bases, J shed 3 bases, and the junction held 6 bases outside the gene matches. The CDR3 is made up of 15 amino acids. CDR3 loop: CASSGQGHGTDTQYF. The CDR3 coding sequence is TGTGCCAGCAGTGGACAGGGGCACGGGACAGATACGCAGTATTTT. The full variable domain, rest sourced from reference TRBV2 and TRBJ2-3, is EPEVTQTPSHQVTQMGQEVILRCVPISNHLYFYWYRQILGQKVEFLVSFYNNEISEKSEIFDDQFSVERPDGSNFTLKIRSTKLEDSAMYFCASSGQGHGTDTQYFGPGTRLTVL.

J is TRBJ2-3 and V is TRBV20-1; D is uncertain. Germline lookup yields CDR1 DFQATT and CDR2 SNEGSKA (reference sequence). V dropped 0 bases and J dropped 0 bases, with 19 bases sitting between them. The CDR3 runs 18 residues. The CDR3: CSARDWASARFSTDTQYF. As DNA, the CDR3 is TGCAGTGCTAGAGATTGGGCATCCGCCAGATTCAGCACAGATACGCAGTATTTT.

The V and J genes are TRBV24-1 and TRBJ2-7, with D perhaps being TRBD1 or TRBD2 (5 bases each). The CDR3 has 14 residues. CDR1 and CDR2 from the germline V gene are KGHDR and SFDVKD. V was cut by 3 bases and J by 2 bases, with 10 bases left in between. In DNA, the CDR3 is TGTGCCACCAGTGATGGGACGTTCCCCTACGAGCAGTACTTC. Amino acid sequence: CATSDGTFPYEQYF.

This clonotype was detected a few times. The gene calls are TRBV12-3 or TRBV12-4 and TRBJ2-2; maybe TRBD2 (5 bases). Trimming removed 4 bases at V and 4 bases at J, with 13 bases between. The CDR3 loop spans 15 amino acids. The CDR3 region has the DNA TGTGCCAGCAGTTGGTCCGGGGTGGTCACCGGGGAGCTGTTTTTT. It encodes CASSWSGVVTGELFF.